This TCR beta chain was observed in a study of CD8+CD57+ T cells in acquired aplastic anemia (dated by TCRdb to 2016 to 2019). Context from the whole study: DNA extracted from sorted CD4+ and CD8+ cells had a mean of approximately 3.3 ug, with a range of about 0.18 to 27.4 ug. A CD8+CD57+ expansion meant a frequency higher than the mean frequency seen in healthy subjects. Paper-wide results and their limitations: No significant difference in CD8+ Simpson's diversity was found between patients and healthy controls (P=0.060). Roughly 30 CD8+ CDR3 sequences were shared between patients and controls but appeared highly expressed in patients and within their immunodominant clones.

A remark on this clonotype: No cognate antigen has been identified for it. Per-nucleotide qualities are absent, and no much larger clonotype sits a single base away.

TCR beta VDJ combination and CDR3 sequence profiling used genomic DNA as the template. An Illumina HiSeq 2000 was used for TCR repertoire sequencing. As for the authors' bioinformatics: Repertoires were assessed using TRBV/TRBJ rearrangement plots, CDR3 size and DJ length profiles, and Simpson's diversity index. Whichever DNA sequence was most abundant in the deep sequencing data was defined as the immunodominant clone. CDR3 amino acid sequences were checked for sharing between subjects and were compared against published repertoires and the VDJdb database. The public sequencing data were trimmed at Q25 with fastp and processed into clonotypes with MiXCR by TCRdb, which kept only in-frame beta chains. Identical CDR3 protein sequences are pooled into one entry, listed with their most common genes and DNA. The V and J calls and clone size are TCRdb's, not the authors'. This sample holds hundreds of thousands of distinct CDR3 sequences; more than 45% were observed only once. The ten largest clones capture roughly 8% of the sample.

The patients picked for sequencing were ones in whom flow cytometry had shown an expansion of CD8+CD57+ cells. All patients had severe acquired aplastic anemia diagnosed by International Study of Aplastic Anemia and Agranulocytosis and Camitta criteria. No therapy had been received by the patients at the time of blood sampling. The study deep-sequenced TCR repertoires of sorted CD4+ and CD8+ blood T cells from severe aplastic anemia patients and healthy subjects. Patients were enrolled in the USA under clinicaltrials.gov protocols 00001620, 01623167, 00001397, 00071045, 00081523 and 00961064. Ficoll-Paque density gradient centrifugation was used to isolate peripheral blood mononuclear cells. CD4+ and CD8+ T cells were sorted by FACS or magnetic beads before DNA extraction. The sample taken for sequencing was sorted CD4+, CD8+, or CD8+CD57+ T cells (not recorded which) from PBMCs. The TCR comes from a human donor with aplastic anemia.

The CDR3 sequence is CASSLASAGGTQYF. The sequence in DNA is TGTGCCAGCAGCTTAGCTAGCGCCGGGGGTACGCAGTATTTT. The receptor chain draws on TRBV7-3 and TRBJ2-3; the D gene is perhaps TRBD2, on 6 matching bases. The CDR3 runs 14 amino acids, cysteine and phenylalanine included. Only the CDR3 DNA is retained, 42 bases long and in frame from the first base. As encoded in the germline V gene, CDR1 is SGHTA while CDR2 is FQGTGA. V is clipped by 2 bases and J by 8 bases, and the sequence between their germline boundaries is 14 bases long.